This TCR beta chain was profiled in a study of T cell repertoires in cytomegalovirus infection (dated by TCRdb to between 2017 and 2020). For the wider study: Donor HLA type was relevant to the analysis, as public TCR beta signatures indicated carriage of CMV infection together with the matching HLA type.

Per the germline V gene (reference sequence), LNHDA is the CDR1 and SQIVND is the CDR2. The cysteine opens and the phenylalanine closes a CDR3 of 12 amino acids. Solely the CDR3 DNA is kept, with 36 bases framed from the first base. V drops 10 bases and J drops 7 bases, leaving 14 bases in between. This clonotype was counted many times. The target of this receptor is not known. Base qualities are not provided; no much larger clone lies one nucleotide away. The sequencer was an Illumina HiSeq 1500. TCRdb reran the public reads through fastp at Q25 and MiXCR, keeping productive beta chains. Rows are unified per CDR3 protein, each entry keeping the most common DNA and genes. For this sample the table gives about 450,000 distinct CDR3 sequences, of which roughly 31% were detected only once. Around 15% of the sample goes to the ten largest clones. Overall results and qualifications from the work: Cumulative frequency of public TCR beta family members discriminated carriers of CMV infection plus the relevant HLA type in this cohort and an independent 352-donor cohort. The ex vivo response was dominated by HLA-C-restricted CMV-specific TCR beta clonotypes, and the single most frequent clonotype in two of eight donors was supplied by these HLA-C-restricted clonotypes.

Recombination joined TRBV19 with TRBJ1-5; TRBD1 could be the D gene, as 5 bases match. The TCR sequence derives from a human donor in good health (CMV status not recorded). Some clones in this sample may be carry-over from other donors' samples. The sample taken for sequencing was PBMCs. The CDR3 sequence is CATARGNQPQHF. At the DNA level, the sequence is TGTGCCACCGCCCGGGGGAACCAGCCCCAGCATTTT.